A single sample is the source of the 15 T cell receptor beta chains below, sequenced in a study of beta chain features in type 1 diabetes. The sequenced template was cDNA made from the entire isolated RNA. The table came from immunoSEQ multiplex PCR; TCRdb's copy has only in-frame clones and leaves some out. In the table there are some 900,000 clones, under 20% of which are singletons. Sequenced material: naive CD4+ T cells from blood. These receptors all stem from a woman under 30 in good health.

In its sample, this clone was seen a few times. The rearrangement joins TRBV5-1 to TRBJ1-1, with D possibly matching TRBD1 (6 bases). The CDR3 sequence is 14 residues long. V gave up 4 bases and J gave up 0 bases, with 10 bases separating them. Germline CDR1 and CDR2: SGHRS and YFSETQ. This CDR3 reads CASSPQGLNTEAFF. The DNA for the CDR3 is TGCGCCAGCAGCCCACAGGGCCTGAACACTGAAGCTTTCTTT.

This chain links TRBV7-3 with TRBJ2-5; TRBD2 matches 8 bases. The DNA end is a closer match to TRBJ2-7, so the J assignment may be wrong. The CDR3 runs 15 residues. Germline V gene data show CDR1 as SGHTA and CDR2 as FQGTGA. CDR3 sequence reads: CASSFVAGPSYEQYF. For the CDR3, the DNA is TGTGCCAGCAGCTTTGTAGCGGGGCCCTCCTACGAGCAGTACTTC.

Only a few counts were recorded for this clone. This rearrangement joins TRBV10-3 to TRBJ1-2, with D maybe TRBD1 (6 bases). Germline V gene sequence: CDR1 ENHRY, CDR2 SYGVKD. Trimming removed 5 bases at V and 2 bases at J, with 12 bases between. The CDR3 totals 14 residues. Written as DNA, the CDR3 is TGTGCCATCAGTCGGGACATCGGAAACTATGGCTACACCTTC. This gives the protein CAISRDIGNYGYTF.

This clone was seen more than once but under ten times. The DNA for the CDR3 is TGTGCCAGCAGCTTAGTAGCGGGAGTAGTGGGGGCCAACGTCCTGACTTTC. The encoded protein is CASSLVAGVVGANVLTF. The chain links TRBV7-3 to TRBJ2-6, with 9 positions matching TRBD2. Trimming at V came to 2 bases and at J to 4 bases, leaving 6 bases not matched to a gene. The CDR3 loop spans 17 amino acids. Germline V gene data show CDR1 as SGHTA and CDR2 as FQGTGA.

J is TRBJ2-7 and V is TRBV18; 9 nucleotides agree with TRBD1. V shed 6 bases and J 2 bases; nucleotides not matched to a gene: 8. The CDR3 loop spans 15 amino acids. Germline-derived CDR1 and CDR2 are KGHSH and LQKENI. In DNA form, the CDR3 reads TGTGCCAGCTCCCGGGACAGGGCGACCACCTACGAGCAGTACTTC. Amino acids: CASSRDRATTYEQYF.

This clone was detected a few times. V usage is TRBV21-1 and J usage is TRBJ1-1. TRBV21-1 is termed a pseudogene. The CDR3 is 17 residues long. CDR3 sequence: CASSIKGRNRRNTEAFF. The CDR3, as DNA: TGTGCCAGCAGCATCAAAGGGAGAAACAGGAGGAACACTGAAGCTTTCTTT.

This clone was detected a few times. V and J are TRBV6-6 and TRBJ2-1; D might be TRBD2 (5 bases). This CDR3 has 14 residues. Germline CDR1 is MNHNY and CDR2 is SVGAGI (reference sequence). Trimming stripped 5 bases from V and 8 bases from J, with 16 bases between. The CDR3 DNA reads as TGTGCCAGCAGTGTCACTTGGGGAGCCGATGAGCAGTTCTTC. Translated, it gives CASSVTWGADEQFF.

The chain combines TRBV6-5 with TRBJ1-1; D possibly corresponds to TRBD1 (6 bases). The CDR3 is 15 amino acids. The ends were cut back, 0 bases at V and 8 bases at J, with 16 bases in the middle. The V gene's germline CDR1 is MNHEY and CDR2 SVGAGI. The DNA of the CDR3 is TGTGCCAGCAGTTACTCCCTTTACGGGACAAAAGAAGCTTTCTTT. It encodes CASSYSLYGTKEAFF.

This clone was detected only a few times. The V and J genes are TRBV5-6 and TRBJ1-2; D ambiguous. Trimming removed 4 bases at V and 2 bases at J, with 12 bases between. Germline values: CDR1 SGHDT, CDR2 YYEEEE. This CDR3 spans 14 amino acids. The DNA for the CDR3 is TGTGCCAGCAGCCGACCCCCCGGGAACTATGGCTACACCTTC. It specifies CASSRPPGNYGYTF.

J is TRBJ1-5 and V is TRBV28, with D tentatively TRBD1 (5 bases). Germline V gene data show CDR1 as MDHEN and CDR2 as SYDVKM. The CDR3 runs to 15 residues. Trimming shortened V by 5 bases and J by 4 bases, and 15 bases separated the two germline ends. CDR3 coding DNA: TGTGCCAGCAGTCCACCTGGGGCCCTGAATCAGCCCCAGCATTTT. Residues: CASSPPGALNQPQHF.

The sample holds a few counts of this clone. This chain uses TRBV5-1 with TRBJ1-3; D unclear. This CDR3 region has 14 residues. The V gene's germline CDR1 is SGHRS and CDR2 YFSETQ. Trimming shortened V by 2 bases and J by 3 bases, and 9 bases separated the two germline ends. CDR3 sequence (DNA): TGCGCCAGCAGCTTTGCGGGGAATGGAAACACCATATATTTT. Its translation: CASSFAGNGNTIYF.

In this sample, this clone turned up a few times. This sequence joins TRBV7-9 and TRBJ1-1; D is perhaps TRBD1 (6 bases). CDR3 length: 14 amino acids. Germline V gene sequence: CDR1 SEHNR, CDR2 FQNEAQ (reference sequence). Trimming removed 5 bases at V and 2 bases at J, with 12 bases between. The CDR3 coding sequence is TGTGCCAGCAGCCCCCTGGGGGCCAACACTGAAGCTTTCTTT. It codes for CASSPLGANTEAFF. Full variable domain (remainder filled in from reference TRBV7-9 and TRBJ1-1): DTGVSQNPRHKITKRGQNVTFRCDPISEHNRLYWYRQTLGQGPEFLTYFQNEAQLEKSRLLSDRFSAERPKGSFSTLEIQRTEQGDSAMYLCASSPLGANTEAFFGQGTRLTVV.

This clone was observed a handful of times. V and J are TRBV5-1 and TRBJ2-5, with 7 bases fitting TRBD2. Germline V CDR1 and CDR2: SGHRS, YFSETQ. This CDR3 contains 14 residues. The CDR3 sequence is CATREGPVSVDQYF. CDR3 bases: TGCGCAACAAGGGAGGGACCAGTGAGTGTGGACCAGTACTTC.

V is TRBV5-6 and J is TRBJ2-2, with D possibly TRBD2 on 6 matching bases. Germline CDR1 SGHDT, CDR2 YYEEEE. This CDR3 is built from 13 residues. V was pared by 2 bases and J by 7 bases, with 9 bases between. Here the CDR3 DNA reads TGTGCCAGCAGCTTTACTAGCATCGGGGAGCTGTTTTTT. This encodes CASSFTSIGELFF.

The V call is TRBV6-6, the J call TRBJ2-7; D gene unclear. Trimming took 7 bases from V and 0 from J, leaving 7 bases between them. The germline gives CDR1 MNHNY, CDR2 SVGAGI (reference sequence). The length of the CDR3 is 12 residues. The CDR3: CASTGYSYEQYF. The CDR3 DNA reads TGTGCCAGCACCGGGTACTCCTACGAGCAGTACTTC.